The sequence of this T cell receptor beta chain was determined in a study of early T cells in non-severe SARS-CoV-2 infection. For the study at large: Chains were not paired, and sequencing was done on bulk RNA from unsorted whole blood.

This clonotype was observed a handful of times. The antigen is not known. cDNA molecules, individually, were tagged with unique molecular identifiers. TCRdb called the 5' RACE reads again in MiXCR, with one record for every CDR3 protein. The table records roughly 54,000 distinct CDR3 sequences, 10% to 15% of them present only once. Germline CDR1 reads ENHRY; CDR2 reads SYGVKD. The CDR3 has 14 amino acids. With V trimmed by 8 bases and J by 9 bases, 11 bases remained unmatched. Study-wide results and caveats: CD4 and private specificities were missed by VDJdb matching, which favored anti-spike CD8 responses.

This receptor was identified in an adult who was a healthcare worker with PCR-confirmed SARS-CoV-2 infection or an uninfected control (not recorded which). The sequenced sample consisted of whole blood. V and J are TRBV10-3 and TRBJ2-1; TRBD2 aligns across 9 bases. Written as DNA, the CDR3 is TGTGCCATCCTAGCGGGAAAGGCGTCCAGTGAGCAGTTCTTC. It encodes CAILAGKASSEQFF.